Listed below are T cell receptor beta chains from one sample, sequenced in a study of OX40 agonist ivuxolimab in advanced cancers. Sequencing used immunoSEQ multiplex PCR; TCRdb keeps in-frame clones, though not all of them. The profile covers some 80,000 clones, with 85% appearing a single time and roughly 0.66% taken by the ten largest. This specimen consisted of CD4+ or CD8+ T cells sorted from blood, obtained in a trial of the OX40 agonist ivuxolimab. The source of these receptors is an adult with an advanced solid tumor such as melanoma, head and neck, liver or kidney cancer. The CDR3 runs from the conserved cysteine through the conserved F or W. The D gene is left open where the match is weak. Size values are once, few and many counts, or a class for expanded clones, and some rows have none.

J gene	clone size	V gene	D gene	CDR3 DNA	CDR3 protein
TRBJ1-2	.	TRBV7-9	.	TGTGCCAGCAGCTCTCCAGTGGGTGGCTACACCTTC	CASSSPVGGYTF
TRBJ1-2	.	TRBV21-1	.	TGTGCCAGCAGCAAAGTACTTAACTATGGCTACACCTTC	CASSKVLNYGYTF
TRBJ2-2	.	TRBV7-7	TRBD2	TGTGCTAGCAGCTCTGGACTAGCTAGCGGGGAGCTGTTTTTT	CASSSGLASGELFF
TRBJ1-5	.	TRBV18	TRBD1	TGTGCCAGCTCACTATCACAGGGGGCCAGCAATCAGCCCCAGCATTTT	CASSLSQGASNQPQHF
TRBJ1-2	.	TRBV5-5	.	TGTGCCAGCAGTTCCGGACCCCCTGGGAACTATGGCTACACCTTC	CASSSGPPGNYGYTF
TRBJ1-6	.	TRBV5-1	.	TGCGCCAGCATGGAGTTGGCAGGGCAATCACCCCTCCACTTT	CASMELAGQSPLHF
TRBJ2-3	.	TRBV9	TRBD2	TGTGCCAGCAGCGTAGGAGGACTAGCGGGGCTCACAGATACGCAGTATTTT	CASSVGGLAGLTDTQYF
TRBJ2-3	.	TRBV9	TRBD2	TGTGCCAGCAGCGCGGATCCCCGCGGGACTAGCAGAGATACGCAGTATTTT	CASSADPRGTSRDTQYF
TRBJ2-5	.	TRBV5-1	TRBD2	TGCGCCAGCAGCTTAGGTATATCTGGGACTAGCGACGAGACCCAGTACTTC	CASSLGISGTSDETQYF
TRBJ2-7	.	TRBV27	.	TGTGCCAGCAGTCGGACTCCGGGGGAGCAGTACTTC	CASSRTPGEQYF
TRBJ2-3	.	TRBV7-2	.	TGTGCCAGCAGCCACGGGACTTATTCTAGCACAGATACGCAGTATTTT	CASSHGTYSSTDTQYF
TRBJ2-7	.	TRBV7-2	TRBD1	TGTGCCAGCAGCTTAGCGGCCGGACAGGGGCAATACGAGCAGTACTTC	CASSLAAGQGQYEQYF
TRBJ1-6	once	TRBV9	.	TGTGCCAGCAGCGTAGGAGGCGTTACCCGGAATTCACCCCTCCACTTT	CASSVGGVTRNSPLHF
TRBJ1-5	.	TRBV10-3	.	TGTGCCACAAGGGACCTAGGGGATCAGCCCCAGCATTTT	CATRDLGDQPQHF
TRBJ1-1	.	TRBV19	.	TGTGCCAGTAGTCCTCTCAATCCTCGGACCGGTATGAACACTGAAGCTTTCTTT	CASSPLNPRTGMNTEAFF
TRBJ1-5	.	TRBV30	.	TGTGCCTGGAGTGGGTCCCCCTGGGGGCAGCCCCAGCATTTT	CAWSGSPWGQPQHF
TRBJ1-5	few	TRBV9	.	TGTGCCAGCAGCGTTGGGGCCAATCAGCCCCAGCATTTT	CASSVGANQPQHF
TRBJ2-3	.	TRBV6-5	TRBD2	TGTGCCAGCAGTTTCGGGGGGGGTCGCAGCACAGATACGCAGTATTTT	CASSFGGGRSTDTQYF
TRBJ2-7	.	TRBV7-2	TRBD1	TGTGCCAGCGGGACAGGGGGCATCAACGAGCAGTACTTC	CASGTGGINEQYF
TRBJ1-5	.	TRBV6-5	.	TGTGCCAGCACTTCCCAAGGGGCGAGCAATCAGCCCCAGCATTTT	CASTSQGASNQPQHF
TRBJ2-2	few	TRBV7-8	TRBD1	TGTGCCAGCAGCTACGGGACAGCAGAGGCCGGGGAGCTGTTTTTT	CASSYGTAEAGELFF
TRBJ2-2	.	TRBV7-8	TRBD1	TGTGCCAGCACCGAAGCCCCCGGGACAGCGAACACCGGGGAGCTGTTTTTT	CASTEAPGTANTGELFF